The entry below describes one TCR beta chain. The target antigen is unknown. The data belong to a study of radiotherapy plus CTLA-4 blockade in lung cancer. Overall study context: Across the patients, objective responses occurred in about 18%, and disease control in 30% to 35%.

Sequenced by immunoSEQ multiplex PCR; TCRdb stores in-frame clones only, minus some. The sample gives 81,000 or so clones, around 78% of which show up once; 22% is in the top ten. CTLA-4 blockade using ipilimumab, together with focal radiation, was received by patients with chemo-refractory metastatic non-small-cell lung cancer. The CDR3 covers 15 residues. CDR1 and CDR2 from the germline V gene are SGHVS and FQNEAQ. Trimming took 5 bases from V and 1 from J; bases not matched to a gene: 7. General study results and limits: According to reports, early shifts in blood T cell clones, alongside interferon-beta, forecast response most accurately. There was expansion of tumor-derived TCR clones in blood after radiotherapy plus ipilimumab.

The source is a human donor with non-small cell lung cancer whose response to radiotherapy plus ipilimumab could not be evaluated. Some clones in this sample may be carry-over from other donors' samples. The chain employs TRBV7-8 and TRBJ1-1, with 7 bases matching TRBD1. The input for sequencing was peripheral blood, taken from a patient treated with radiotherapy plus ipilimumab. The CDR3 spells CASSLGGTANTEAFF. The CDR3 nucleotides are TGTGCCAGCAGCCTAGGGGGGACAGCGAACACTGAAGCTTTCTTT.